The 19 T cell receptor delta chains presented below share a single source sample, sequenced in a study of γδ T cells in repeated Plasmodium falciparum infection. TCRdb reanalyzed the multiplex PCR reads using CATT. The repertoire consists of some 100,000 delta-chain clones, with more than 1.4% occurring once and the leading ten covering roughly 8.1%. Flow sorting of PBMC yielded separate Vgamma9/Vdelta2+ and Vdelta2-negative gammadelta T cell populations for bulk repertoire analysis. Sequencing was performed on gamma-delta T cells from blood. The receptors derive from a pool of human donors (malaria-infected and uninfected, not separated).

This clone was picked up many times. The listed TCRdb protein conflicts with the DNA translation at residue 12, and the protein shown is translated directly from the DNA. Without a V gene call, the J gene is given as TRDJ1. The CDR3 has 19 amino acids. CDR3 residues: CALGERGGGPASRKYKLIF. The CDR3 coding sequence is TGTGCTCTTGGGGAAAGGGGGGGAGGGCCCGCCTCTAGAAAATATAAACTCATCTTT.

Concerning this clone: Translating this DNA gives a protein that differs at residue 7 from the TCRdb one, which belongs to a much larger clone; a read error is likely, and the protein shown is this translation. The chain recombines TRDV1 with TRDJ1, with D perhaps matching TRDD2 (5 bases). TCRdb is silent on the J gene; assignment here came from matching the DNA to germline. V dropped 4 bases and J dropped 4 bases, with 43 bases sitting between them. From germline, CDR1 is TSWWSYY and CDR2 QGS. The CDR3 length is 24 residues. CDR3 amino acids: CALGGPPYGSADLVVLVHGDKLIF. The CDR3 DNA is TGTGCTCTTGGGGGGCCTCCCTACGGGTCGGCCGATTTAGTCGTTTTAGTGCACGGCGATAAACTCATCTTT.

As for this clone: A far more abundant clone sits one base away, making this likely a read error. This same CDR3 is encoded by further DNA sequences in the sample. The chain is built from TRDV1 and TRDJ1; TRDD3 might be the D (5 bases). TCRdb leaves out the J gene; it was filled in here by matching the DNA to germline. The CDR3 runs to 17 residues. CDR1 and CDR2 (germline): TSWWSYY, QGS. CDR3 DNA sequence: TGTGCTCTCGCCTCCGAAGGGGACCGACGATACACTGATAAACTCATCTTT. This gives the protein CALASEGDRRYTDKLIF.

This clone has just a few counts. The protein TCRdb lists belongs to a much larger clone and differs from this DNA's translation at residue 14, which points to a read error; the protein shown is made from the DNA. This chain connects TRDV1 to TRDJ1; TRDD3 aligns across 8 bases. V shed 1 base, J shed 7 bases, and the junction held 17 bases outside the gene matches. Germline V gives CDR1 TSWWSYY, CDR2 QGS. There are 18 residues in the CDR3. The CDR3 bases are TGTGCTCTTGGGGAACCTTTAAGGGATACGTGGCAGGCCGGTAAACTCATCTTT. Translated: CALGEPLRDTWQAGKLIF.

This clone was seen only a few times. TCRdb assigns this DNA the protein of a much larger clone, which departs from its translation at residue 12; this likely reflects a read error, and the protein shown comes from translating the DNA. The rearrangement uses TRDV2 and TRDJ3, with 8 bases lining up with TRDD3. The J gene, absent from TCRdb, was called here by matching the DNA to germline. Germline CDR1 is GEAIGNYY and CDR2 is EKD. This CDR3 spans 19 amino acids. CDR3 sequence: CACDTGGFGSSRDTRQMFF. In nucleotides, the CDR3 is TGTGCCTGTGACACTGGGGGATTCGGGAGCTCCAGGGACACCCGACAGATGTTTTTC.

This clone came up a few times. The amino acid sequence in TCRdb belongs to a much larger clone and departs from this DNA's translation at residue 11, likely a sequencing read error; the sequence shown is translated from the DNA. This rearrangement joins TRDV1 to TRDJ1, with 7 bases identical to TRDD3. TCRdb records no J gene; here it was assigned by comparing the DNA to germline. Germline assignment: CDR1 TSWWSYY and CDR2 QGS. V was clipped by 3 bases and J by 4 bases; unmatched bases: 20. This CDR3 spans 19 amino acids. The CDR3 reads CALGDLSPWGVLDLDKLIF. DNA for the CDR3: TGTGCTCTTGGGGATCTATCTCCCTGGGGGGTACTGGACCTCGATAAACTCATCTTT.

To note about this clone: This likely stems from a read error, as it lies one base from a far larger clone. Distinct nucleotide sequences in the sample also encode this CDR3. The genes are TRDV1 and TRDJ3, with a weak D call TRDD3 (5 bases). Germline V gene lookup returns CDR1 TSWWSYY and CDR2 QGS. CDR3 length: 17 residues. The CDR3 protein is CALGENLLSWDTRQMFF. CDR3 sequence (DNA): TGTGCTCTTGGGGAAAACCTCCTCTCCTGGGACACCCGACAGATGTTCTTC.

The J gene is TRDJ1, while no V gene call was made; TRDD3, the D gene given by the table, was not confirmed from the DNA. This CDR3 is 15 amino acids long. The CDR3 protein is CATLQGIPYTDKLIF. CDR3 DNA sequence: TGTGCCACCCTCCAGGGGATACCTTACACCGATAAACTCATCTTT.

This clone has a count of ten or more. TCRdb pairs this DNA with a much larger clone's protein that differs at residue 14, likely a read error; the protein shown was translated from the DNA. The rearrangement links TRDV1 to TRDJ1, with 10 nucleotides matching TRDD3. This CDR3 is 20 amino acids long. CDR1 is TSWWSYY and CDR2 is QGS in the germline V gene. V lost 0 bases, J lost 2 bases, and 15 bases stayed unmatched. CDR3 coding DNA: TGTGCTCTTGGGGAACTTCCTACGGGGGACTGGGGGATCCCTACCGATAAACTCATCTTT. This encodes CALGELPTGDWGIPTDKLIF.

As to this clone: This likely came from a read error, as a far larger clone is one base away. In the same sample, other DNA sequences code for this CDR3. The chain carries TRDV1 and TRDJ1; 11 nucleotides line up with TRDD3. Here the J gene was assigned by germline matching of the DNA, as TCRdb has none. The germline V gene has CDR1 TSWWSYY and CDR2 QGS. The CDR3 is made up of 22 amino acids. The CDR3 region has the DNA TGCGCTCTTGGGGAACTAAGACCCATTCTGGGGGATACCCGTACTAACACCGATAAACTCATCTTT. Translated, it gives CALGELRPILGDTRTNTDKLIF.

With regard to this clone: The mismatch at residue 9 between this DNA's translation and the TCRdb protein of a much larger clone likely reflects a read error; the protein shown is translated from the DNA. The chain links TRDV1 to TRDJ1; D is possibly TRDD3 (6 bases). Germline V lookup: CDR1 TSWWSYY, CDR2 QGS. The CDR3 loop spans 19 amino acids. V was cut by 7 bases and J by 1 base, with 28 bases left in between. This chain's CDR3 is CALAFQREWGSWPTDKLIF. The DNA for the CDR3 is TGTGCTCTTGCGTTCCAACGAGAATGGGGATCCTGGCCCACCGATAAACTCATCTTT.

A note on this clone: Translating this DNA gives a protein that differs at residue 3 from the TCRdb one, which belongs to a much larger clone; a read error is likely, and the protein shown is this translation. The CDR3 DNA reads TGTGCCCGTGACACCTTACTGGGGGCTAACTCTTTGACAGCACAACTCTTCTTT. Its protein is CARDTLLGANSLTAQLFF. The J gene is TRDJ2, the V gene TRDV2, with 8 bases fitting TRDD3. In the absence of a J gene in TCRdb, the DNA was matched to germline to assign it here. The germline V gene encodes CDR1 GEAIGNYY and CDR2 EKD. This CDR3 is built from 18 residues.

This clone came up a few times. Since a far larger clone is one base different, this is likely a read error. This sample includes further DNA sequences coding for the same CDR3. This chain uses TRDV3 with TRDJ1, with D possibly called TRDD2 or TRDD3 (7 bases each). TCRdb supplies no J gene; here it was assigned by aligning the nucleotide sequence to germline. CDR3 length equals 25 residues. Germline values: CDR1 TVYSNPD, CDR2 GDNSRS (reference sequence). The V end lost 3 bases, the J end lost 0 bases, and 47 bases lay between the germline ends. The CDR3 spells CAFRFFLRRAGGLTPPGWYTDKLIF. DNA of the CDR3: TGTGCCTTCAGATTTTTCCTACGAAGGGCTGGGGGTTTAACGCCGCCAGGATGGTACACCGATAAACTCATCTTT.

This clone has just a few counts. A far larger clone is one nucleotide away, so this likely arose from a read error. The sample has other DNA sequences that encode this CDR3 too. The V call is TRDV3, the J call TRDJ1, with 12 positions matching TRDD3. The J gene is absent in TCRdb and was assigned here via DNA matching to germline. Germline V CDR1 and CDR2: TVYSNPD, GDNSRS (reference sequence). The CDR3 length is 22 residues. CDR3 amino acids: CAFYDGGHPTLGDTMATDKLIF. The CDR3 coding sequence is TGCGCCTTTTATGACGGGGGGCACCCTACACTGGGGGATACTATGGCCACCGATAAACTCATCTTT.

The rearrangement uses TRDV3 and TRDJ1, with 11 bases identical to TRDD3. V was clipped by 2 bases and J by 5 bases; unmatched bases: 19. The CDR3 contains 18 residues. Germline-derived CDR1 and CDR2 are TVYSNPD and GDNSRS (reference sequence). CDR3 DNA: TGTGCCTTTGGGGACTCTACCGACTGGGGGATAGTTAGAGATAAACTCATCTTT. This sequence encodes CAFGDSTDWGIVRDKLIF.

This clone was observed a few times. The likely explanation is a read error, given a far larger clone one base away. Other DNA sequences in this specimen translate into the identical CDR3. The chain has TRDV1 and TRDJ1; 10 positions match TRDD3. The J gene comes from matching the DNA to germline here; TCRdb lacks it. This CDR3 is built from 21 residues. Trimming at V came to 3 bases and at J to 0 bases, leaving 19 bases not matched to a gene. Germline assignment: CDR1 TSWWSYY and CDR2 QGS. The CDR3 nucleotides read TGTGCTCTTGGGGATCTGGACGGTACCGGGGGATACGTCATATACACCGATAAACTCATCTTT. Its protein is CALGDLDGTGGYVIYTDKLIF.

In regard to this clone: This sequence is one base from a far larger clone and is likely a read error. This sample includes further DNA sequences coding for the same CDR3. The V gene corresponds to TRDV2; no J gene was called; the table gives TRDD3 as D, unverified against the DNA. Germline CDR1 is GEAIGNYY and CDR2 is EKD. The CDR3 has 19 residues. Written as DNA, the CDR3 is TGTGCCTGTGACACCGTACTACTGGGGGATACCCCCCGCACCGATAAGCTCATCTTT. Encoded protein: CACDTVLLGDTPRTDKLIF.

A note on this clone: One base separates it from a far larger clone, so it is likely a read error. The V gene is TRDV1, the J gene TRDJ1; 12 bases match TRDD3. Here the J gene was assigned by germline matching of the DNA, as TCRdb has none. CDR1 TSWWSYY and CDR2 QGS come from the germline V gene. The CDR3 loop spans 18 amino acids. CDR3 in DNA: TGTGCCCTTGGGGAATGGCCCTCTGGGGGATACGCGTCTGATAAACTCATCTTT. Protein: CALGEWPSGGYASDKLIF.

This clone has only a few counts. A far more abundant clone sits one base away, making this likely a read error. Distinct nucleotide sequences in the sample also encode this CDR3. V and J are TRDV1 and TRDJ1, with 8 bases fitting TRDD2. This CDR3 has 19 residues. V gave up 0 bases and J gave up 1 base; unmatched junction bases: 13. Germline CDR1 TSWWSYY, CDR2 QGS. The CDR3 sequence: CALGELHLPTKGSTDKLIF. The DNA of the CDR3 is TGTGCTCTTGGGGAACTTCATCTTCCTACAAAGGGTTCCACCGATAAACTCATCTTT.